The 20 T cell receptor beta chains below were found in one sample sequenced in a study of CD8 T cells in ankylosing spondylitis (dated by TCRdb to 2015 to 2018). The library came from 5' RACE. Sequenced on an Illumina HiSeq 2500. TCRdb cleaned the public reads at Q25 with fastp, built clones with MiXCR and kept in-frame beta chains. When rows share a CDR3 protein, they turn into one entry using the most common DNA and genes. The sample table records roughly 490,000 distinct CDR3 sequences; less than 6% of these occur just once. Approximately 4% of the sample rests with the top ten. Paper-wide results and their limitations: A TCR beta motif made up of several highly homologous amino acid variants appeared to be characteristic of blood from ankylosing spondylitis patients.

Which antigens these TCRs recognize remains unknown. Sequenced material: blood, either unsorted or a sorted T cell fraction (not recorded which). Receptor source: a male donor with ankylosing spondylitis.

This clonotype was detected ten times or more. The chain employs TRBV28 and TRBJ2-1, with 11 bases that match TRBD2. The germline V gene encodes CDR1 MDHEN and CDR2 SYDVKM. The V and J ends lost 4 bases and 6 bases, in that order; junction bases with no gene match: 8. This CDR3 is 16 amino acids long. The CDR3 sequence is CASSSQLAGVPNEQFF. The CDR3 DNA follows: TGTGCCAGCAGTTCCCAACTAGCGGGAGTACCCAATGAGCAGTTCTTC.

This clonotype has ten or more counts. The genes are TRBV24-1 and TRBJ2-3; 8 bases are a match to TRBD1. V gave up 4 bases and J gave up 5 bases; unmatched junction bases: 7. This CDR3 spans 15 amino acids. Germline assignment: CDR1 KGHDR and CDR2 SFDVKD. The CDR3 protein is CATSERGTGLDTQYF. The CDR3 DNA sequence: TGTGCCACCAGTGAACGGGGGACAGGATTAGATACGCAGTATTTT.

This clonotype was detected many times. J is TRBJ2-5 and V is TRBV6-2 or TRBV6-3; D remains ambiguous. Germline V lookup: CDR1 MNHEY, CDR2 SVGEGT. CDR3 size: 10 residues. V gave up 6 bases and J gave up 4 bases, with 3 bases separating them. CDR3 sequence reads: CASRRETQYF. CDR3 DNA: TGTGCCAGCAGAAGAGAGACCCAGTACTTC.

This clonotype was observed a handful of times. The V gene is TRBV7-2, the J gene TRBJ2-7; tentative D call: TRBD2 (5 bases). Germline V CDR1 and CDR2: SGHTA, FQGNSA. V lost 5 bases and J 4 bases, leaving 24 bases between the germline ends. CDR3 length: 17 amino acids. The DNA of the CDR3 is TGTGCCAGCAGCCCCCGCTTAGCGCAAACTCTTTATTACGAGCAGTACTTC. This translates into CASSPRLAQTLYYEQYF.

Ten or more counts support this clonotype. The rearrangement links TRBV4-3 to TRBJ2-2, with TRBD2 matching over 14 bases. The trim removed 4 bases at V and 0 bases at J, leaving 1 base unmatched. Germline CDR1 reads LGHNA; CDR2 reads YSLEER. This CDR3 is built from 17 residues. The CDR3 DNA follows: TGCGCCAGCAGCCTGGGACTAGCGGGAGCGAACACCGGGGAGCTGTTTTTT. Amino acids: CASSLGLAGANTGELFF.

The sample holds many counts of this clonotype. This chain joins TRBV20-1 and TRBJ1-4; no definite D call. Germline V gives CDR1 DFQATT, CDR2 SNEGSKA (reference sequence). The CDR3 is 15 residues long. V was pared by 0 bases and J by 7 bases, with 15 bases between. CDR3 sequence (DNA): TGCAGTGCTAGAGAACGACCGGGTGGGAGTGAAAAACTGTTTTTT. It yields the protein CSARERPGGSEKLFF.

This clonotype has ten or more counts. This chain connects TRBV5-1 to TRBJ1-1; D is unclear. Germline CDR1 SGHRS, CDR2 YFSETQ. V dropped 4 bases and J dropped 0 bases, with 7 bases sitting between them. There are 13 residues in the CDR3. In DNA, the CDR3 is TGCGCCAGCAGCATTCAGATGAACACTGAAGCTTTCTTT. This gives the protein CASSIQMNTEAFF.

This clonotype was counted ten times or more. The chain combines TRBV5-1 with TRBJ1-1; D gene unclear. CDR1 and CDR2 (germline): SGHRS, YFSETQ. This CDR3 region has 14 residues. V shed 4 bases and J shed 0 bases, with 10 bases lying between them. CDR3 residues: CASSPRELNTEAFF. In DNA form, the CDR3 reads TGCGCCAGCAGCCCCAGAGAGTTGAACACTGAAGCTTTCTTT.

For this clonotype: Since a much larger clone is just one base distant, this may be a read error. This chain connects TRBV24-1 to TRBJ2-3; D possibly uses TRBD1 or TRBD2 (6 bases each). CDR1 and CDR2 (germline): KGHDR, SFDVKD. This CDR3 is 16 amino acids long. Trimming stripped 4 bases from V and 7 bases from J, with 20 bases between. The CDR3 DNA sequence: TGTGCCACCAGTGACCCCACAGGGAGGATAACAAATACGCAGTATTTT. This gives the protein CATSDPTGRITNTQYF.

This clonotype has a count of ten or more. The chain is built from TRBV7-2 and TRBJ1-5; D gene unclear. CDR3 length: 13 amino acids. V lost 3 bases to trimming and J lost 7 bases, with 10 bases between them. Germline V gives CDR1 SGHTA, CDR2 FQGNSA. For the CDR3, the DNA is TGTGCCAGCAGCTTTCGGGGATACCAGCCCCAGCATTTT. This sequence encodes CASSFRGYQPQHF.

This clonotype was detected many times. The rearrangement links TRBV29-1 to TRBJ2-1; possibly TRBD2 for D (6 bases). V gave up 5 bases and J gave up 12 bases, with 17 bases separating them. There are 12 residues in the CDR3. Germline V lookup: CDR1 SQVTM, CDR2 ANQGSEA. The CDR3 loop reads CSVRGTAGGQFF. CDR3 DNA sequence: TGCAGCGTTCGAGGAACGGCCGGGGGGCAGTTCTTC.

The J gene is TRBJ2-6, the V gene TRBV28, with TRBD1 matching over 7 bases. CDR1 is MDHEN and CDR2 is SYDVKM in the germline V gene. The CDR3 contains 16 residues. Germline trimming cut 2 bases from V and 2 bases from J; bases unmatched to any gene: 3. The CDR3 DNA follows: TGTGCCAGCAGTTTAACAGGGGTAGCTGGGGCCAACGTCCTGACTTTC. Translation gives CASSLTGVAGANVLTF.

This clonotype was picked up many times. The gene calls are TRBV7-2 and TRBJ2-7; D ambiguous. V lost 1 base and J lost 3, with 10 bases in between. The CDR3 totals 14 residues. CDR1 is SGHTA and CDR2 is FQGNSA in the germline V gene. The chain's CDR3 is CASSLGYSNYEQYF. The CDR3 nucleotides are TGTGCCAGCAGCTTAGGTTACAGCAACTACGAGCAGTACTTC.

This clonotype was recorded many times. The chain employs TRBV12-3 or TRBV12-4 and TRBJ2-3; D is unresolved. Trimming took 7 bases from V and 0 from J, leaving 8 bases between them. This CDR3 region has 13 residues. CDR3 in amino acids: CASKGLSTDTQYF. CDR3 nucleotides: TGTGCCAGCAAAGGCTTAAGCACAGATACGCAGTATTTT.

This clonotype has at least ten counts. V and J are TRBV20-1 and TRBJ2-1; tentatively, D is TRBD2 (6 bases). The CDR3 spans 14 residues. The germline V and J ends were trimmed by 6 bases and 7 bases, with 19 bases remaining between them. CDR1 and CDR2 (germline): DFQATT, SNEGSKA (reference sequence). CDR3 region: CSAARDSLRNEQFF. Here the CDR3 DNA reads TGCAGTGCGGCCCGGGACTCACTCAGGAATGAGCAGTTCTTC.

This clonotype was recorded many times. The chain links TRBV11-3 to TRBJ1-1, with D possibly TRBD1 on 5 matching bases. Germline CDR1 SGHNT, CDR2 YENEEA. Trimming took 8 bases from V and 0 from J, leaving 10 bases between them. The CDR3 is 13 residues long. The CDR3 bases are TGTGCCAGCGGTGAACAGGTGAACACTGAAGCTTTCTTT. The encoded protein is CASGEQVNTEAFF.

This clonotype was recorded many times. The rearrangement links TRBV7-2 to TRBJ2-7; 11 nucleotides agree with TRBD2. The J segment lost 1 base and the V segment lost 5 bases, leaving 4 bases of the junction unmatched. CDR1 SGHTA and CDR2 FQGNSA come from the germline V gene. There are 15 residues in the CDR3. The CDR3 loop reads CASSLTSGISYEQYF. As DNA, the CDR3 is TGTGCCAGCAGCCTGACTAGCGGGATATCCTACGAGCAGTACTTC.

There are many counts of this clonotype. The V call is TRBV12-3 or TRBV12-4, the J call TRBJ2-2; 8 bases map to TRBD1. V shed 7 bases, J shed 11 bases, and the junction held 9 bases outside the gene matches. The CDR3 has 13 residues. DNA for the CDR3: TGTGCCAGCAAAAAGCGGACAGGGACAGAGCTGTTTTTT. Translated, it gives CASKKRTGTELFF.

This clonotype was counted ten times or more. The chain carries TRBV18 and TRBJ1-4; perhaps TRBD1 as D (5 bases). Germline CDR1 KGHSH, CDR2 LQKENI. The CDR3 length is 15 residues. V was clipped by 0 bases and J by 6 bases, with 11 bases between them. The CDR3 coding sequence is TGTGCCAGCTCACCACCGTGGGGGGGAGATGAAAAACTGTTTTTT. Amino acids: CASSPPWGGDEKLFF.

The CDR3 DNA reads as TGTGCCAGCAGCCAAGGGTTCGGGGGGGTAGACTCCTACGAGCAGTACTTC. Its protein is CASSQGFGGVDSYEQYF. This chain links TRBV14 with TRBJ2-7; 8 bases map to TRBD2. With V trimmed by 1 base and J by 0 bases, 8 bases remained unmatched. The CDR3 is 17 amino acids. CDR1 is SGHDN, CDR2 FVKESK, per germline. The complete variable domain, with remaining parts taken from reference TRBV14 and TRBJ2-7, reads EAGVTQFPSHSVIEKGQTVTLRCDPISGHDNLYWYRRVMGKEIKFLLHFVKESKQDESGMPNNRFLAERTGGTYSTLKVQPAELEDSGVYFCASSQGFGGVDSYEQYFGPGTRLTVT.